One and the same sample provided the 11 T cell receptor beta chains below, sequenced in a study of Ad26.COV2.S vaccination and SARS-CoV-2 variants. TCRdb's copy holds only in-frame clones and misses some; the assay was immunoSEQ multiplex PCR. The table has about 480,000 clones, about 83% seen once. Treatment of the sample: 19 received Ad26.COV2.S at low or high dose, single or two shots; 5 received placebo; per-sample allocation not given. Sampling was done on day 63 after the first vaccine or placebo injection. The sample was peripheral blood, taken in a trial of Ad26.COV2.S vaccine versus placebo. The receptors shown here come from a person aged 18-65 years who received the Ad26.COV2.S COVID-19 vaccine or a placebo.

This clone is a singleton in its sample. The V gene is TRBV30, the J gene TRBJ1-4, with D perhaps TRBD1 (6 bases). Per the germline V gene, CDR1 is GTSNPN and CDR2 is SVGIG (reference sequence). CDR3 length: 13 amino acids. Trimming took 4 bases from V and 7 from J, leaving 13 bases between them. CDR3 protein: CAWNGGLGEKLFF. The CDR3 DNA reads as TGTGCCTGGAACGGGGGGCTAGGTGAAAAACTGTTTTTT.

The rearrangement links TRBV29-1 to TRBJ2-7; either TRBD1 or TRBD2 may supply D (5 bases each). V lost 7 bases, J lost 6 bases, and 19 bases lay in between. Germline V gene data show CDR1 as SQVTM and CDR2 as ANQGSEA. This CDR3 contains 13 residues. In DNA, the CDR3 is TGCAGCGCCAGGGACCAGACAAGTCCCGAGCAGTACTTC. Translating gives CSARDQTSPEQYF.

This chain joins TRBV27 and TRBJ2-7; a weak D match, TRBD1 (6 bases). Germline CDR1 MNHEY, CDR2 SMNVEV (reference sequence). This CDR3 has 15 amino acids. V shed 5 bases and J shed 2 bases, with 16 bases lying between them. The CDR3 DNA reads TGTGCCAGCAGTCCCTTCGGGACACTCACCTACGAGCAGTACTTC. Protein sequence: CASSPFGTLTYEQYF.

The genes are TRBV30 and TRBJ1-2; D ambiguous. This CDR3 has 12 amino acids. Germline V gene lookup returns CDR1 GTSNPN and CDR2 SVGIG (reference sequence). The V end was cut by 4 bases, the J end by 4 bases, with 10 bases between. The chain's CDR3 is CAWNGGSYGYTF. Here the CDR3 DNA reads TGTGCCTGGAACGGAGGGAGCTATGGCTACACCTTC.

The chain links TRBV19 to TRBJ2-7; 11 positions match TRBD2. This CDR3 region has 15 residues. Germline V gene sequence: CDR1 LNHDA, CDR2 SQIVND (reference sequence). J lost 6 bases, V lost 4 bases, and 8 bases had no gene match. The CDR3 DNA reads TGTGCCAGTAGTACATTAGCGGGAGGGCCGGGCGAGCAGTACTTC. It yields the protein CASSTLAGGPGEQYF.

The rearrangement links TRBV19 to TRBJ2-7; 14 nucleotides line up with TRBD2. CDR3 length: 16 residues. V shed 4 bases and J 2 bases; nucleotides not matched to a gene: 4. Germline CDR1 LNHDA, CDR2 SQIVND (reference sequence). DNA for the CDR3: TGTGCCAGTAGTAGGGGACTAGCGGGGGACACCTACGAGCAGTACTTC. This encodes CASSRGLAGDTYEQYF.

The chain joins TRBV19 to TRBJ2-5, with unresolved D. The CDR3 is 14 amino acids. Trimming left V 1 base short and J 4 bases short, with 10 bases between. Per the germline V gene, CDR1 is LNHDA and CDR2 is SQIVND (reference sequence). CDR3 amino acids: CASSIANRGETQYF. In DNA form, the CDR3 reads TGTGCCAGTAGTATAGCGAACAGAGGAGAGACCCAGTACTTC.

The chain uses TRBV5-1 and TRBJ2-5; 9 nucleotides agree with TRBD1. The CDR3 consists of 16 residues. Germline assignment: CDR1 SGHRS and CDR2 YFSETQ. J lost 4 bases, V lost 0 bases, and 7 bases had no gene match. CDR3 loop: CASSLGGTGRIETQYF. The CDR3 coding sequence is TGCGCCAGCAGCTTGGGAGGGACAGGGCGCATAGAGACCCAGTACTTC.

This rearrangement joins TRBV5-1 to TRBJ2-4, with a weak D call TRBD1 (6 bases). V lost 2 bases and J 0 bases, leaving 12 bases between the germline ends. This CDR3 region has 16 residues. CDR1 and CDR2 (germline): SGHRS, YFSETQ. CDR3 nucleotide sequence: TGCGCCAGCAGCTTAGGACAGTTACTAGCCAAAAACATTCAGTACTTC. It yields the protein CASSLGQLLAKNIQYF.

CDR3 in amino acids: CASSPPLSTDTQYF. Written as DNA, the CDR3 is TGTGCCAGCAGTCCCCCCCTAAGCACAGATACGCAGTATTTT. V is TRBV27 and J is TRBJ2-3; no definite D call. CDR1 and CDR2 from the germline V gene are MNHEY and SMNVEV (reference sequence). Between the trimmed V and J ends, which lost 5 bases and 0 bases, there was a span of 9 bases. The CDR3 sequence is 14 residues long.

The chain employs TRBV15 and TRBJ1-5, with D unresolved. The germline V gene encodes CDR1 LNHNV and CDR2 YYDKDF (reference sequence). V lost 0 bases to trimming and J lost 0 bases, with 3 bases between them. The CDR3 sequence is 14 residues long. CDR3 region: CATSREPSNQPQHF. In DNA form, the CDR3 reads TGTGCCACCAGCAGAGAACCTAGCAATCAGCCCCAGCATTTT.